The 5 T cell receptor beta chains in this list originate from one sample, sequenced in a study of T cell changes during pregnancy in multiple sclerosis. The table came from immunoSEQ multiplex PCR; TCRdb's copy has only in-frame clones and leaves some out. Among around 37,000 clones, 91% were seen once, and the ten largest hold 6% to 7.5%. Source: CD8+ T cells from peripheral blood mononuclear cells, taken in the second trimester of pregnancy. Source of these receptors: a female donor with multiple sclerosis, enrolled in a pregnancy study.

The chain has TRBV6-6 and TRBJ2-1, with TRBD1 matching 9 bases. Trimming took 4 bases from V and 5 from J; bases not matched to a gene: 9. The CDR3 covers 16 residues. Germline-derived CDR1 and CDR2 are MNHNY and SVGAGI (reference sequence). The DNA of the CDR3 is TGTGCCAGCAGTTGGTGGAGGGACAGGGAGAACAATGAGCAGTTCTTC. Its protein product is CASSWWRDRENNEQFF.

Written as DNA, the CDR3 is TGTGCCAGCACGTCATTACAGGGGGGAAACTATGGCTACACCTTC. It is translated as CASTSLQGGNYGYTF. The chain combines TRBV11-2 with TRBJ1-2; TRBD1 agrees at 8 bases. This CDR3 is 15 amino acids long. V lost 7 bases and J lost 2; bases outside the gene matches: 9. The germline CDR1 and CDR2 sequences are SGHAT and FQNNGV. Full variable domain (missing parts from reference TRBV11-2 and TRBJ1-2): EAGVAQSPRYKIIEKRQSVAFWCNPISGHATLYWYQQILGQGPKLLIQFQNNGVVDDSQLPKDRFSAERLKGVDSTLKIQPAKLEDSAVYLCASTSLQGGNYGYTFGSGTRLTVV.

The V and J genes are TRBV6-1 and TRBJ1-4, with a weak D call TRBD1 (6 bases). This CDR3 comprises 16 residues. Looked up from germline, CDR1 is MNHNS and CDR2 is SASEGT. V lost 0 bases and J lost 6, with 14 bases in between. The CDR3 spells CASSEAVGTGYEKLFF. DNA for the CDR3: TGTGCCAGCAGTGAAGCGGTTGGAACAGGGTATGAAAAACTGTTTTTT.

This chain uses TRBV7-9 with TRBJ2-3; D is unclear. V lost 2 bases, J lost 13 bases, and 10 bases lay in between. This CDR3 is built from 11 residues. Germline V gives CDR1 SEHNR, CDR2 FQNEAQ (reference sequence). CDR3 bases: TGTGCCAGCAGCTTATCGCGTTTTAAGTATTTT. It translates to CASSLSRFKYF.

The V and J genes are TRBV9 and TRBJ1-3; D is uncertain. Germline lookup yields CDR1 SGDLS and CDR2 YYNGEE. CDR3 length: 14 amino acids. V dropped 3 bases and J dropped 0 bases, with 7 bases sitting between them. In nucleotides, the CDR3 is TGTGCCAGCAGCGAAGCTTACTCTGGAAACACCATATATTTT. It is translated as CASSEAYSGNTIYF.